This TCR beta chain stems from a study of regulatory T cells in long-lasting Graves disease. Arm-PCR of CDR3 regions and iRepertoire HTBI primers were used to build TCR beta libraries. Via MiXCR, TCRdb re-called the multiplex PCR reads, giving one row per CDR3 protein. The table includes 450,000 to 500,000 distinct CDR3 sequences, 15% to 20% detected once. The CDR3 sequence is 14 residues long. The V end lost 4 bases, the J end lost 8 bases, and 15 bases lay between the germline ends. Germline V CDR1 and CDR2: SGHKS, YYEKEE (reference sequence). Indicated time point: newly diagnosed GD, antithyroid drugs for less than 3 months. PBMC RNA served as the TCR library source. This sample also belongs to another study, concerning T cells in Graves' hyperthyroidism and ophthalmopathy.

This receptor was identified in a man aged 40-55 years with Graves disease. Sequenced material: peripheral blood mononuclear cells (PBMCs), taken at new diagnosis, from a patient treated with antithyroid drugs. The rearrangement links TRBV5-5 to TRBJ1-4; D call uncertain. This CDR3 reads CASSLGSTVEKLFF. Written as DNA, the CDR3 is TGTGCCAGCAGCCTTGGTAGTACCGTCGAAAAACTGTTTTTT.